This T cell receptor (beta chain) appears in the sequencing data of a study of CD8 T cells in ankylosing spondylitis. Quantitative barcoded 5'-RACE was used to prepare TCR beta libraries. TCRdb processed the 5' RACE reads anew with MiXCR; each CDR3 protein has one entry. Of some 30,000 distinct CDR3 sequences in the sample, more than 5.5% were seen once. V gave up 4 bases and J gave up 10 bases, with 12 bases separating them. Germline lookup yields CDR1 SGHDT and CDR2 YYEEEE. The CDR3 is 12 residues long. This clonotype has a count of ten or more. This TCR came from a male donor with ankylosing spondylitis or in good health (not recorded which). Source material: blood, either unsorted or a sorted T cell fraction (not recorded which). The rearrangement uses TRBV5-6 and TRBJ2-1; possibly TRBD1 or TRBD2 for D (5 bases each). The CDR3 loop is CASSPGGREQFF. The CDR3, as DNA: TGTGCCAGCAGCCCTGGGGGTCGCGAGCAGTTCTTC.